This TCR beta chain came from a study of technical replicates of blood from several donors. The protocol was immunoSEQ multiplex PCR, while the TCRdb copy is restricted to in-frame clones and leaves out a portion. The sample contains more than 90,000 clones, 95% of which appear only once. V was cut by 5 bases and J by 3 bases, with 11 bases left in between. The germline CDR1 and CDR2 sequences are MNHNS and SASEGT. The CDR3 is 13 residues long. This TCR was sampled from a human donor in good health. Sequenced input: T cells isolated from PBMCs. The chain uses TRBV6-1 and TRBJ2-7, with D possibly TRBD1 on 6 matching bases. DNA for the CDR3: TGTGCCAGCAGTTTGGACAGTTTCTACGAGCAGTACTTC. It translates to CASSLDSFYEQYF.